What follows are 4 T cell receptor beta chains derived from one specimen sequenced in a study of blood T cell repertoires in COVID-19. Assay: immunoSEQ multiplex PCR; the TCRdb copy retains only in-frame clones and omits some. The sample includes tens of thousands of clones, around 92% of them seen just once. The specimen sequenced was peripheral blood. The receptor source for this set is a woman aged 45-65 years in a cohort sampled during active COVID-19.

This rearrangement joins TRBV5-8 to TRBJ1-4; TRBD1 matches at 7 bases. Losses at the gene ends were 3 bases for V and 5 bases for J; bases not matched to a gene: 4. The CDR3 runs to 14 residues. Germline assignment: CDR1 SGHTS and CDR2 YDEGEE. This CDR3 reads CASSSGQQNEKLFF. CDR3 nucleotide sequence: TGTGCCAGCAGCTCGGGACAGCAAAATGAAAAACTGTTTTTT.

This rearrangement joins TRBV28 to TRBJ2-2; D is uncertain. The CDR3 length is 13 residues. Per the germline V gene, CDR1 is MDHEN and CDR2 is SYDVKM. With 9 bases removed from V and 5 bases from J, the gap between germline ends came to 13 bases. The CDR3 reads CASVERSTGELFF. The CDR3 DNA follows: TGTGCCAGTGTAGAGCGCAGTACCGGGGAGCTGTTTTTT.

The sample holds a few counts of this clone. The rearrangement links TRBV10-1 to TRBJ2-2; 8 nucleotides agree with TRBD2. The germline CDR1 and CDR2 sequences are WNHNN and SYGVQD (reference sequence). With V trimmed by 8 bases and J by 6 bases, 14 bases remained unmatched. This CDR3 has 16 residues. The CDR3 is CASSNFGGVRAGELFF. CDR3 nucleotides: TGCGCCAGCTCCAACTTCGGGGGGGTGAGGGCCGGGGAGCTGTTTTTT.

The V gene is TRBV5-4, the J gene TRBJ2-5, with TRBD2 identical over 8 bases. The CDR3 sequence is 14 residues long. V was pared by 4 bases and J by 3 bases, with 5 bases of the junction left unmatched. In germline, CDR1 is SGHNT, CDR2 YYREEE (reference sequence). CDR3 sequence: CASSPRGGEETQYF. CDR3 nucleotide sequence: TGTGCCAGCAGCCCCCGGGGGGGGGAAGAGACCCAGTACTTC.